This T cell receptor beta chain was recovered during a study of cytomegalovirus exposure and HLA in healthy donors. Study findings and constraints: In a later analysis, CMV-associated beta chains were mostly HLA-associated, it appeared. Roughly 170 TCR beta chains were listed as cytomegalovirus-associated.

V gave up 2 bases and J gave up 8 bases, with 3 bases separating them. Germline V gene sequence: CDR1 MNHNS, CDR2 SASEGT. This CDR3 comprises 11 residues. To note about this clone: The antigen remains undetermined.

Primers for the PCR totalled 60 Vbeta and 13 Jbeta. Some clones are missing from TCRdb's copy, which holds only in-frame ones; the method was immunoSEQ multiplex PCR. The sample has fewer than 200,000 clones; approximately 86% are singletons. The sequence derives from a male donor in good health and CMV-seronegative. The chain employs TRBV6-1 and TRBJ2-2; D is undetermined. Sequencing input: PBMCs. The CDR3 nucleotides read TGTGCCAGCAGTGAACTAGGGGAGCTGTTTTTT. Protein sequence: CASSELGELFF.